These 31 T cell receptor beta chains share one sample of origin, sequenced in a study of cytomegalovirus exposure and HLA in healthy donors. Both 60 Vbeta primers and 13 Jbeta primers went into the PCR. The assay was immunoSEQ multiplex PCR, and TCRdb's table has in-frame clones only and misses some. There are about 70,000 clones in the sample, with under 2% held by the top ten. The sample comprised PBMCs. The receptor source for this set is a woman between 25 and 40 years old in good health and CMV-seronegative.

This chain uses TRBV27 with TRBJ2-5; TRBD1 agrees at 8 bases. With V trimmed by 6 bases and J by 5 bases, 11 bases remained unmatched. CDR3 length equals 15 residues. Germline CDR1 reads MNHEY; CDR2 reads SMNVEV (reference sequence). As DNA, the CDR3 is TGTGCCAGCAGGACTTTACAGGGGGAGAGGGAGACCCAGTACTTC. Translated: CASRTLQGERETQYF.

CDR3 nucleotides: TGTGCCAGCAGCTTAGCGAAGGACAGGTACTACGAGCAGTACTTC. Its translation is CASSLAKDRYYEQYF. The V gene is TRBV7-6, the J gene TRBJ2-7; TRBD1 matches at 7 bases. The germline CDR1 and CDR2 sequences are SGHVS and FNYEAQ. J was trimmed by 3 bases and V by 0 bases; bases with no gene match: 5. The CDR3 is 15 amino acids.

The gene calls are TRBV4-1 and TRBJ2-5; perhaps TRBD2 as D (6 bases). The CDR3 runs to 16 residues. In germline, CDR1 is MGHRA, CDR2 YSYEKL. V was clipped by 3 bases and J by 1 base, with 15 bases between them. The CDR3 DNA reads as TGCGCCAGCAGCCAGATATCGGGGGAGCCCCAAGAGACCCAGTACTTC. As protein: CASSQISGEPQETQYF.

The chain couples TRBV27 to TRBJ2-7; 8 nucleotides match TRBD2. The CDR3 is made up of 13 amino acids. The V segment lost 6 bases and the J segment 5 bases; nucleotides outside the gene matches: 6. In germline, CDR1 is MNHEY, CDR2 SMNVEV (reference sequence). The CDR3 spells CASSGGGGNEQYF. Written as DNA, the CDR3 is TGTGCCAGCAGCGGGGGGGGCGGGAACGAGCAGTACTTC.

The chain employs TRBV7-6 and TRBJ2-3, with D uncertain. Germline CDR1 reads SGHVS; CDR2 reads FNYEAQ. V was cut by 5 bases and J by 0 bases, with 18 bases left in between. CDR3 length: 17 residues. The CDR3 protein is CASSPLPSAPSTDTQYF. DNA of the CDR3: TGTGCCAGCAGCCCCCTCCCGTCCGCGCCTAGCACAGATACGCAGTATTTT.

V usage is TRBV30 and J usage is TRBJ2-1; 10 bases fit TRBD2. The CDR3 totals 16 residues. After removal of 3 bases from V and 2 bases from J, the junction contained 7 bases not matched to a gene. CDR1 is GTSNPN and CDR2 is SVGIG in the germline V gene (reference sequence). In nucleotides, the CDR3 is TGTGCCTGGAGGCCCAAAACTAGCGGGACCTACAATGAGCAGTTCTTC. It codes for CAWRPKTSGTYNEQFF. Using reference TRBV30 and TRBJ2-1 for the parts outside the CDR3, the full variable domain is SQTIHQWPATLVQPVGSPLSLECTVEGTSNPNLYWYRQAAGRGLQLLFYSVGIGQISSEVPQNLSASRPQDRQFILSSKKLLLSDSGFYLCAWRPKTSGTYNEQFFGPGTRLTVL.

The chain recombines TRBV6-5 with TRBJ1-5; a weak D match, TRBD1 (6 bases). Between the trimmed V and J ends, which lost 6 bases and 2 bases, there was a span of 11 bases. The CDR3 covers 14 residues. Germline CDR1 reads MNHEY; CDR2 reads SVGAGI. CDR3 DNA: TGTGCCAGCAGCGACGCAGGGGGCAATCAGCCCCAGCATTTT. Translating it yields CASSDAGGNQPQHF.

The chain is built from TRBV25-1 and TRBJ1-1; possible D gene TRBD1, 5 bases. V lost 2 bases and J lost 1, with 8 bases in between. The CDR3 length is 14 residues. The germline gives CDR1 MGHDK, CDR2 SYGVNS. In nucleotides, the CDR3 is TGTGCCAGCAGTGAACTTGACAGGAACACTGAAGCTTTCTTT. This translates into CASSELDRNTEAFF.

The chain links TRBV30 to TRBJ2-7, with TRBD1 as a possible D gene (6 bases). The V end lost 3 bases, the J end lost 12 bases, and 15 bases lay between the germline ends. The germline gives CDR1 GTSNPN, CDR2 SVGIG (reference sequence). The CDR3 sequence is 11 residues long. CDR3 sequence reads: CAWSTEVGAYF. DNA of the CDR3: TGTGCCTGGAGCACGGAAGTGGGGGCGTACTTC.

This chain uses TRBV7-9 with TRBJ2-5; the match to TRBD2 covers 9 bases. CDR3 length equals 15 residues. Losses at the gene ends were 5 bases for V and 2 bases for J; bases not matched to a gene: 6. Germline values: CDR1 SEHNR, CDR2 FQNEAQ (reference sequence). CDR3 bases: TGTGCCAGCAGCCGCCAACTAGCGGGTCAAGAGACCCAGTACTTC. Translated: CASSRQLAGQETQYF.

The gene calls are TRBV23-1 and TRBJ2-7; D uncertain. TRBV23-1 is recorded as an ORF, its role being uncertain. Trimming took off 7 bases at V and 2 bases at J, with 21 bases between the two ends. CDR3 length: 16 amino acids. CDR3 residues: CASTLFSGIVTYEQYF. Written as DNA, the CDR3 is TGCGCCAGCACCCTTTTTTCGGGTATTGTAACCTACGAGCAGTACTTC.

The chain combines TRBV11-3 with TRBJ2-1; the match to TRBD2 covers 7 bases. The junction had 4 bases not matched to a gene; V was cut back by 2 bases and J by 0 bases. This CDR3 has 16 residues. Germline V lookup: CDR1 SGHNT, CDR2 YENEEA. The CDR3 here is CASSLSGGSSYNEQFF. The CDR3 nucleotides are TGTGCCAGCAGCTTATCCGGCGGGAGCTCCTACAATGAGCAGTTCTTC.

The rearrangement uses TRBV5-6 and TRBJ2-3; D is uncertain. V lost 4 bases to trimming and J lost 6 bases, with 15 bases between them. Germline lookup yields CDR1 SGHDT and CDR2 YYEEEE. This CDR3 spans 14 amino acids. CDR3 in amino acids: CASSRTVPGDTQYF. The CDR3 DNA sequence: TGTGCCAGCAGCAGAACAGTTCCAGGCGATACGCAGTATTTT.

Here the CDR3 DNA reads TGTGCCAGCATCTCCGGGACAGGGGAACAGCCCCAGCATTTT. This codes for CASISGTGEQPQHF. This chain connects TRBV6-1 to TRBJ1-5; 10 bases fit TRBD1. Germline V gene lookup returns CDR1 MNHNS and CDR2 SASEGT. The CDR3 has 14 residues. V gave up 7 bases and J gave up 7 bases; unmatched junction bases: 7.

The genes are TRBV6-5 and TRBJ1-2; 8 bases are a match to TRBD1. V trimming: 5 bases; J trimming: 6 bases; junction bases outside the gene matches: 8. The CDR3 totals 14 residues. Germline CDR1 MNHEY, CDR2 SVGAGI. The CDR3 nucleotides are TGTGCCAGCAGTCCAAACAGGGGGTCCCATGGCTACACCTTC. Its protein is CASSPNRGSHGYTF.

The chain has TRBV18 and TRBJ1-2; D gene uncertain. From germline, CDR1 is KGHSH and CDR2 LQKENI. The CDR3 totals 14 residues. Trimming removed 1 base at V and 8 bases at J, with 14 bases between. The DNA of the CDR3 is TGTGCCAGCTCACCACGATCCGGGGATGTCGGCTACACCTTC. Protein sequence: CASSPRSGDVGYTF. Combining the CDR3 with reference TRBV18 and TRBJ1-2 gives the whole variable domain NAGVMQNPRHLVRRRGQEARLRCSPMKGHSHVYWYRQLPEEGLKFMVYLQKENIIDESGMPKERFSAEFPKEGPSILRIQQVVRGDSAAYFCASSPRSGDVGYTFGSGTRLTVV.

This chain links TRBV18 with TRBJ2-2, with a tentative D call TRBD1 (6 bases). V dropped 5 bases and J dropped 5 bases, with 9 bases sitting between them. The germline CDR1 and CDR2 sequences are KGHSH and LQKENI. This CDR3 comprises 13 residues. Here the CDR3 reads CASSTGNTGELFF. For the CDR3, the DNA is TGTGCCAGCTCAACAGGGAATACCGGGGAGCTGTTTTTT.

In nucleotides, the CDR3 is TGCAGTGCTAGAGCGGGGACAGAGCAGTTCTTC. Its translation is CSARAGTEQFF. This sequence joins TRBV20-1 and TRBJ2-1; the D gene is possibly TRBD1 (6 bases). Trimming shortened V by 1 base and J by 10 bases, and 8 bases separated the two germline ends. CDR3 size: 11 residues. Germline V gene lookup returns CDR1 DFQATT and CDR2 SNEGSKA (reference sequence).

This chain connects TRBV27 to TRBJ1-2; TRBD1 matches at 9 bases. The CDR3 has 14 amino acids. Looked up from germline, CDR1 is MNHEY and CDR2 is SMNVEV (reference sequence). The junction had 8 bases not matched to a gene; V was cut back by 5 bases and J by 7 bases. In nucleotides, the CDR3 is TGTGCCAGCAGTCCGTGGACAGGGGACGGTGGCTACACCTTC. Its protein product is CASSPWTGDGGYTF.

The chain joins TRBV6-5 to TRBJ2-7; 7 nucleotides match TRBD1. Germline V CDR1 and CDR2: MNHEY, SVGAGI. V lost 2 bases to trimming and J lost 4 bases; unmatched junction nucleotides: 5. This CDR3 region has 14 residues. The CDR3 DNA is TGTGCCAGCAGTTACGAGGCAGGGGGTTACGAGCAGTACTTC. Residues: CASSYEAGGYEQYF.

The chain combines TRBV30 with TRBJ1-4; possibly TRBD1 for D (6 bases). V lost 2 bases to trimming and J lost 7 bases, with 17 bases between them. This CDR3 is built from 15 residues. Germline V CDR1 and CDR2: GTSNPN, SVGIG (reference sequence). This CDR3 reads CAWSTAWTESEKLFF. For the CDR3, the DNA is TGTGCCTGGAGTACAGCCTGGACAGAAAGTGAAAAACTGTTTTTT.

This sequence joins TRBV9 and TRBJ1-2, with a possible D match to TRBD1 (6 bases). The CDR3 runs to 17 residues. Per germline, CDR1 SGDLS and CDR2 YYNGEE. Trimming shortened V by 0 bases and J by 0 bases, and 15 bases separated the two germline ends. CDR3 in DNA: TGTGCCAGCAGCGTAGCATCTCAGGGGTCTGCTAACTATGGCTACACCTTC. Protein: CASSVASQGSANYGYTF.

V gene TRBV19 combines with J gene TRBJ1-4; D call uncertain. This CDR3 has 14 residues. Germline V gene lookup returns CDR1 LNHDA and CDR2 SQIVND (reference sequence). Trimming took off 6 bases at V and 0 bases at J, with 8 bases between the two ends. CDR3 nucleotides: TGTGCCAGTAGCGTTTATGCAACTAATGAAAAACTGTTTTTT. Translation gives CASSVYATNEKLFF.

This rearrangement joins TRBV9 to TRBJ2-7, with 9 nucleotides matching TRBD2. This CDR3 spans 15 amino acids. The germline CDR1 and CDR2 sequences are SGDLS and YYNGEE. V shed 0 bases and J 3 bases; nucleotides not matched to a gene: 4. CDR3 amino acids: CASSVAAGGLYEQYF. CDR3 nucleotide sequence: TGTGCCAGCAGCGTAGCAGCGGGAGGTCTCTACGAGCAGTACTTC.

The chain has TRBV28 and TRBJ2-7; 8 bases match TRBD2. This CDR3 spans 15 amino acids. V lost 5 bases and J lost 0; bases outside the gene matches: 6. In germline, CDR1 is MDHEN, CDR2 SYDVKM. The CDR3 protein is CASSPSGGPSYEQYF. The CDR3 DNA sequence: TGTGCCAGCAGTCCCTCGGGGGGGCCCTCCTACGAGCAGTACTTC.

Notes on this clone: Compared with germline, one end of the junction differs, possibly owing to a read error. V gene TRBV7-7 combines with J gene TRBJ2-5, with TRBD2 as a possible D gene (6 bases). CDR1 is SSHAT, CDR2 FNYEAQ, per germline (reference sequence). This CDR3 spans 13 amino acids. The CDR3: CASSDGGDRTQYF. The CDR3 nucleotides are TGTGCTAGCAGCGACGGGGGAGATAGGACCCAGTACTTC.

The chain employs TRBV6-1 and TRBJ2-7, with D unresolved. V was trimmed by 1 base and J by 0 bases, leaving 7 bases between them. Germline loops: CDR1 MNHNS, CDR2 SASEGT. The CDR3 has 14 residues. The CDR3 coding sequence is TGTGCCAGCAGTGAAGGAGAAAGCTCCTACGAGCAGTACTTC. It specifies CASSEGESSYEQYF.

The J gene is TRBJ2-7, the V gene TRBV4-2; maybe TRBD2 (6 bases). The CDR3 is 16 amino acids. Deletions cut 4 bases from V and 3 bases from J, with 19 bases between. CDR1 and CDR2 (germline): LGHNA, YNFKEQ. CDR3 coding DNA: TGTGCCAGCAGCCCCCCCCCAGCGGAGGGTTACTACGAGCAGTACTTC. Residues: CASSPPPAEGYYEQYF.

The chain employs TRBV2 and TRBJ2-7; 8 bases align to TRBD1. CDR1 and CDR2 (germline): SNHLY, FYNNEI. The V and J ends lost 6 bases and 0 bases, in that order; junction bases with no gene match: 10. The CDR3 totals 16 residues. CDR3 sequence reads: CASRLLDRAISYEQYF. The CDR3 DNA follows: TGTGCCAGCAGGCTTCTGGACAGGGCGATCTCCTACGAGCAGTACTTC.

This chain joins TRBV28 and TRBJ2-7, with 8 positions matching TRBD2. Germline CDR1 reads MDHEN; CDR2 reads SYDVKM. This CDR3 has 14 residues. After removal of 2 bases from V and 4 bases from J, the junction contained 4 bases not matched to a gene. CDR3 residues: CASSLGAGVYEQYF. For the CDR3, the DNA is TGTGCCAGCAGTTTAGGAGCGGGAGTGTACGAGCAGTACTTC.

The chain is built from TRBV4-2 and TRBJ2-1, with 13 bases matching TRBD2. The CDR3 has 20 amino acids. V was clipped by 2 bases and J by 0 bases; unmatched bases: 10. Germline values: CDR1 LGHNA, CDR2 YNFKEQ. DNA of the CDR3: TGTGCCAGCAGCCAACGACTAGCGGGAGGTTCCTTTAGCTCCTACAATGAGCAGTTCTTC. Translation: CASSQRLAGGSFSSYNEQFF.